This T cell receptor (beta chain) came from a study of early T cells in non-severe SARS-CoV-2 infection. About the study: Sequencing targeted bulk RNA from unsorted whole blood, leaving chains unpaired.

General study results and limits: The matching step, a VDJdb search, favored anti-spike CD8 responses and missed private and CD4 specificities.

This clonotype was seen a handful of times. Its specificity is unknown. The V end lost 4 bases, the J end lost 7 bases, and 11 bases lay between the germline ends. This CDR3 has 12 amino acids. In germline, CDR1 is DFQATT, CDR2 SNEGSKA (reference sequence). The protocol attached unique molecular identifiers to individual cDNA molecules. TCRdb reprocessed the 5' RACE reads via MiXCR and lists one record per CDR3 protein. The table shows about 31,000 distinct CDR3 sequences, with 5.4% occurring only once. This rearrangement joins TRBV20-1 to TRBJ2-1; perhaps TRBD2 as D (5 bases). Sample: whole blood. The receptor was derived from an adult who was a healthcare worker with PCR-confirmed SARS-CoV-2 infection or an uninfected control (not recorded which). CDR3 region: CSAITGWNEQFF. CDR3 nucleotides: TGCAGTGCTATTACGGGGTGGAATGAGCAGTTCTTC.